This entry lists 18 T cell receptor beta chains sequenced from one sample in a study of T cell responses to AZD1222 COVID-19 vaccine. The assay was immunoSEQ multiplex PCR, and TCRdb's table has in-frame clones only and misses some. The profile covers around 140,000 clones, with 93% appearing a single time and roughly 5.6% taken by the ten largest. The specimen comprised peripheral blood, sampled on day 0 of AZD1222 vaccination. The receptors originated from an adult in good health.

V and J are TRBV3-1 (or the pseudogene TRBV3-2) and TRBJ1-5, with D hard to call. Trimming shortened V by 0 bases and J by 10 bases, and 16 bases separated the two germline ends. CDR3 length equals 15 residues. Per germline, CDR1 LGHDT and CDR2 YNNKEL (reference sequence). The CDR3 DNA follows: TGTGCCAGCAGCCAAGATCTCCTCCGCGGCGGTCCCCAGCATTTT. Its protein is CASSQDLLRGGPQHF.

V and J are TRBV24-1 and TRBJ1-1; a weak D match, TRBD1 (6 bases). CDR3 length: 12 residues. The V and J ends lost 4 bases and 7 bases respectively, with 9 bases between them. Germline V gene data show CDR1 as KGHDR and CDR2 as SFDVKD. In nucleotides, the CDR3 is TGTGCCACCAGTGACAGGGGACGTGAAGCTTTCTTT. Its protein product is CATSDRGREAFF.

This sequence joins TRBV3-1 (or the pseudogene TRBV3-2) and TRBJ1-2; D unresolved. The CDR3 contains 14 residues. Germline-derived CDR1 and CDR2 are LGHDT and YNNKEL (reference sequence). V gave up 7 bases and J gave up 4 bases, with 16 bases separating them. In nucleotides, the CDR3 is TGTGCCAGCACCCCCGGGCCTACCCGCTATGGCTACACCTTC. Translating it yields CASTPGPTRYGYTF.

A single count supports this clone. The V and J genes are TRBV12-5 and TRBJ2-1; 7 bases are a match to TRBD2. There are 13 residues in the CDR3. After removal of 6 bases from V and 7 bases from J, the junction contained 6 bases not matched to a gene. Germline V gene data show CDR1 as LGHNT and CDR2 as FRNRAP. In nucleotides, the CDR3 is TGTGCTAGTGGCAACAGCGGGATGAATGAGCAGTTCTTC. This translates into CASGNSGMNEQFF.

This chain uses TRBV6-4 with TRBJ1-1, with 10 bases aligning to TRBD1. The CDR3 is 13 residues long. From germline, CDR1 is MRHNA and CDR2 SNTAGT. The V and J ends lost 6 bases and 5 bases, in that order; junction bases with no gene match: 3. This CDR3 is CASRDRGETEAFF. CDR3 nucleotide sequence: TGTGCCAGCAGGGACAGGGGGGAAACTGAAGCTTTCTTT.

This rearrangement joins TRBV3-1 (or the pseudogene TRBV3-2) to TRBJ1-2, with D possibly matching TRBD1 (5 bases). The CDR3 has 17 amino acids. The V end lost 2 bases, the J end lost 8 bases, and 24 bases lay between the germline ends. Germline-derived CDR1 and CDR2 are LGHDT and YNNKEL (reference sequence). CDR3 DNA: TGTGCCAGCAGCCAAAAAGGGATTTCAGAGGGGACGCAGGGCTACACCTTC. Translated: CASSQKGISEGTQGYTF.

The rearrangement joins TRBV7-6 to TRBJ2-6, with D possibly matching TRBD2 (6 bases). The CDR3 spans 15 residues. With 3 bases removed from V and 1 base from J, the gap between germline ends came to 7 bases. The V gene's germline CDR1 is SGHVS and CDR2 FNYEAQ. The CDR3, as DNA: TGTGCCAGCAGCTTGGGGGGATCTGGGGCCAACGTCCTGACTTTC. Protein: CASSLGGSGANVLTF.

V usage is TRBV3-1 (or the pseudogene TRBV3-2) and J usage is TRBJ1-3, with TRBD1 matching over 7 bases. Per germline, CDR1 LGHDT and CDR2 YNNKEL (reference sequence). This CDR3 is 13 amino acids long. The V segment lost 6 bases and the J segment 2 bases; nucleotides outside the gene matches: 1. CDR3 sequence reads: CASSQGAGNTIYF. DNA of the CDR3: TGTGCCAGCAGTCAGGGGGCTGGAAACACCATATATTTT.

This chain connects TRBV7-9 to TRBJ2-1; TRBD2 matches at 7 bases. V gave up 6 bases and J gave up 0 bases; unmatched junction bases: 2. The CDR3 is 14 residues long. Per germline, CDR1 SEHNR and CDR2 FQNEAQ (reference sequence). The CDR3 protein is CASRREGSYNEQFF. The CDR3, as DNA: TGTGCCAGCAGAAGGGAGGGCTCCTACAATGAGCAGTTCTTC.

The chain has TRBV30 and TRBJ1-4; D unresolved. Between the trimmed V and J ends, which lost 2 bases and 3 bases, there was a span of 16 bases. CDR1 GTSNPN and CDR2 SVGIG come from the germline V gene (reference sequence). The CDR3 spans 16 residues. CDR3 DNA sequence: TGTGCCTGGAGTCCTCCATGGGGATCGGCTAATGAAAAACTGTTTTTT. As protein: CAWSPPWGSANEKLFF. Drawing the rest from reference TRBV30 and TRBJ1-4, the complete variable domain is SQTIHQWPATLVQPVGSPLSLECTVEGTSNPNLYWYRQAAGRGLQLLFYSVGIGQISSEVPQNLSASRPQDRQFILSSKKLLLSDSGFYLCAWSPPWGSANEKLFFGSGTQLSVL.

This chain joins TRBV15 and TRBJ1-5; no firm D call. Germline V lookup: CDR1 LNHNV, CDR2 YYDKDF (reference sequence). Trimming stripped 0 bases from V and 5 bases from J, with 11 bases between. The CDR3 spans 15 residues. CDR3 coding DNA: TGTGCCACCAGCAGAGATCGGACGACGGATCAGCCCCAGCATTTT. Translating it yields CATSRDRTTDQPQHF.

The chain carries TRBV6-2 or TRBV6-3 and TRBJ1-3, with D maybe TRBD1 (5 bases). Germline CDR1 MNHEY, CDR2 SVGEGT. The V end lost 6 bases, the J end lost 0 bases, and 12 bases lay between the germline ends. The CDR3 has 15 amino acids. CDR3 nucleotides: TGTGCCAGCAGCGCCGTGGGGGACTCTGGAAACACCATATATTTT. It translates to CASSAVGDSGNTIYF.

In its sample, this clone was seen once. In nucleotides, the CDR3 is TGTGCCAGCAGTGAGTGGGACACTGAAGCTTTCTTT. Residues: CASSEWDTEAFF. This chain connects TRBV6-1 to TRBJ1-1; D call uncertain. The CDR3 has 12 residues. V was clipped by 3 bases and J by 3 bases, with 5 bases between them. Germline values: CDR1 MNHNS, CDR2 SASEGT.

This chain connects TRBV27 to TRBJ1-2, with 9 bases matching TRBD1. The CDR3 runs to 14 residues. Germline V gene sequence: CDR1 MNHEY, CDR2 SMNVEV (reference sequence). V shed 4 bases, J shed 1 base, and the junction held 1 base outside the gene matches. CDR3 nucleotides: TGTGCCAGCAGTTGGGACAGGGATAACTATGGCTACACCTTC. This translates into CASSWDRDNYGYTF.

The chain has TRBV28 and TRBJ2-1, with D hard to call. V was cut by 5 bases and J by 4 bases, with 3 bases left in between. The CDR3 consists of 11 residues. Germline loops: CDR1 MDHEN, CDR2 SYDVKM. The CDR3 loop is CASSRYNEQFF. The CDR3 DNA reads TGTGCCAGCAGTCGGTACAATGAGCAGTTCTTC.

The rearrangement links TRBV18 to TRBJ2-7, with D possibly TRBD2 on 6 matching bases. The CDR3 contains 15 residues. V gave up 5 bases and J gave up 3 bases, with 17 bases separating them. CDR1 is KGHSH and CDR2 is LQKENI in the germline V gene. For the CDR3, the DNA is TGTGCCAGCTCAAGGCGGGAACGGGGAAGCTACGAGCAGTACTTC. Translating gives CASSRRERGSYEQYF. Drawing the rest from reference TRBV18 and TRBJ2-7, the complete variable domain is NAGVMQNPRHLVRRRGQEARLRCSPMKGHSHVYWYRQLPEEGLKFMVYLQKENIIDESGMPKERFSAEFPKEGPSILRIQQVVRGDSAAYFCASSRRERGSYEQYFGPGTRLTVT.

This chain links TRBV19 with TRBJ1-1, with D unclear. This CDR3 has 12 amino acids. CDR1 and CDR2 from the germline V gene are LNHDA and SQIVND (reference sequence). Trimming took off 6 bases at V and 6 bases at J, with 11 bases between the two ends. The CDR3 spells CASSPGVAEAFF. In nucleotides, the CDR3 is TGTGCCAGTAGCCCCGGGGTCGCTGAAGCTTTCTTT. Complete variable domain (other parts from reference TRBV19 and TRBJ1-1): DGGITQSPKYLFRKEGQNVTLSCEQNLNHDAMYWYRQDPGQGLRLIYYSQIVNDFQKGDIAEGYSVSREKKESFPLTVTSAQKNPTAFYLCASSPGVAEAFFGQGTRLTVV.

J is TRBJ2-3 and V is TRBV7-2; the D gene is possibly TRBD2 (5 bases). This CDR3 has 12 residues. Germline V lookup: CDR1 SGHTA, CDR2 FQGNSA. V was pared by 7 bases and J by 6 bases, with 11 bases between. CDR3 protein: CASTPGGDTQYF. In nucleotides, the CDR3 is TGTGCCAGCACCCCTGGCGGGGATACGCAGTATTTT.